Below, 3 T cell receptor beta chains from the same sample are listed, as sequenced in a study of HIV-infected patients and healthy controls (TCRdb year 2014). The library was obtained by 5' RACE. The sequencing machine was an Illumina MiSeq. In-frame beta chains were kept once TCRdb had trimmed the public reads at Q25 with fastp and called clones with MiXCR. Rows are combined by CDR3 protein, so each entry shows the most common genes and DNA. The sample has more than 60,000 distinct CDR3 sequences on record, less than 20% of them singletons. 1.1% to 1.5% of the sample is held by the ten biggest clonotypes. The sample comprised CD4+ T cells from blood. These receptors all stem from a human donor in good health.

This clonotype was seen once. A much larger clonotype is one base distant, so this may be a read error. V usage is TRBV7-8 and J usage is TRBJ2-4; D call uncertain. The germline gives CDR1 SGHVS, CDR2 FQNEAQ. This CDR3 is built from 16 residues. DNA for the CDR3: TGTGCCAGCAGCCCCGGGCCGAACCAGTTGGGGAACACTCAGTACTTC. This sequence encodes CASSPGPNQLGNTQYF.

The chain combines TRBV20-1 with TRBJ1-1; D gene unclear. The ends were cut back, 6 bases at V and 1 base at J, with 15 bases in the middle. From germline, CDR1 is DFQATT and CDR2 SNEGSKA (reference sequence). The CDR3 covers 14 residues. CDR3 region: CSARFIRGNTEAFF. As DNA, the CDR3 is TGCAGTGCGCGGTTTATTCGGGGGAACACTGAAGCTTTCTTT.

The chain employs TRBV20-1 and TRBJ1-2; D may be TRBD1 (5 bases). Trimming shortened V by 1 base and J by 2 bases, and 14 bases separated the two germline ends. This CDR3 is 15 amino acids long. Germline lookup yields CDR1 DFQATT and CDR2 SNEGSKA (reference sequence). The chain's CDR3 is CSARGQGTQNYGYTF. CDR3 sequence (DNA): TGCAGTGCTAGAGGGCAGGGAACCCAGAACTATGGCTACACCTTC.